These 11 T cell receptor beta chains share one sample of origin, sequenced in a study of OX40 agonist ivuxolimab in advanced cancers. Assay used: immunoSEQ multiplex PCR; TCRdb lists only in-frame clones, some missing. The sample contains around 65,000 clones, approximately 89% of which appear only once. This specimen consisted of CD4+ or CD8+ T cells sorted from blood, obtained in a trial of the OX40 agonist ivuxolimab. The receptors derive from an adult with an advanced solid tumor such as melanoma, head and neck, liver or kidney cancer.

This clone was seen only once. This chain links TRBV4-1 with TRBJ2-3; 11 bases map to TRBD2. With 5 bases clipped from V and 2 bases from J, the junction kept 6 bases outside the gene matches. Germline V lookup: CDR1 MGHRA, CDR2 YSYEKL. The CDR3 runs to 16 residues. CDR3 loop: CASSKHSGRATDTQYF. For the CDR3, the DNA is TGCGCCAGCAGCAAACATAGCGGGAGGGCCACAGATACGCAGTATTTT.

There are a few counts of this clone. The chain couples TRBV27 to TRBJ2-7; 10 nucleotides align to TRBD1. The CDR3 sequence is 15 residues long. Germline V gene lookup returns CDR1 MNHEY and CDR2 SMNVEV (reference sequence). V lost 5 bases and J lost 3; bases outside the gene matches: 7. Written as DNA, the CDR3 is TGTGCCAGCAGTGTCGGGACAGGGGATTACTACGAGCAGTACTTC. It encodes CASSVGTGDYYEQYF.

The genes are TRBV5-4 and TRBJ2-7; no reliable D call. V lost 2 bases and J lost 3, with 9 bases in between. The CDR3 is made up of 13 amino acids. From germline, CDR1 is SGHNT and CDR2 YYREEE (reference sequence). The chain's CDR3 is CASSFPENYEQYF. For the CDR3, the DNA is TGTGCCAGCAGCTTTCCGGAGAACTACGAGCAGTACTTC.

The rearrangement uses TRBV6-1 and TRBJ1-1, with D possibly TRBD1 on 6 matching bases. The CDR3 length is 15 residues. The germline CDR1 and CDR2 sequences are MNHNS and SASEGT. The germline V and J ends were trimmed by 1 base and 4 bases, with 13 bases remaining between them. The CDR3 region has the DNA TGTGCCAGCAGTGAAGAGGGGGGATTATTCACTGAAGCTTTCTTT. This codes for CASSEEGGLFTEAFF.

As for this clone: Germline and junction disagree at one end, which may indicate a read error. The CDR3 DNA sequence: TGTGCCAGCAGCCTAGCGCACAATGAGCAGTTCTTC. It specifies CASSLAHNEQFF. This chain connects TRBV7-9 to TRBJ2-1; D possibly corresponds to TRBD2 (6 bases). CDR3 size: 12 residues. CDR1 and CDR2 from the germline V gene are SEHNR and FQNEAQ (reference sequence).

This chain connects TRBV30 to TRBJ1-3; no definite D call. Looked up from germline, CDR1 is GTSNPN and CDR2 is SVGIG (reference sequence). The CDR3 sequence is 16 residues long. V lost 3 bases and J lost 0, with 15 bases in between. This chain's CDR3 is CAWRAGRPHSGNTIYF. CDR3 sequence (DNA): TGTGCCTGGAGGGCCGGCAGACCGCACTCTGGAAACACCATATATTTT.

The chain is built from TRBV21-1 and TRBJ1-5. TRBV21-1 is deemed a pseudogene. The CDR3 runs 11 residues. The DNA for the CDR3 is TGTGCCAGCCCCCGTTACCAGCCCCAGCATTTT. Translating gives CASPRYQPQHF.

For this clone: Distinct nucleotide sequences in the sample also encode this CDR3. The rearrangement links TRBV27 to TRBJ2-7; D may match TRBD1 or TRBD2 (5 bases each). V lost 5 bases and J lost 4, with 12 bases in between. Germline V gene sequence: CDR1 MNHEY, CDR2 SMNVEV (reference sequence). CDR3 size: 13 residues. DNA for the CDR3: TGTGCCAGCAGTCCGGGACGGACTTACGAGCAGTACTTC. It translates to CASSPGRTYEQYF.

The chain couples TRBV5-6 to TRBJ2-7; the D is unclear. This CDR3 has 14 amino acids. V was clipped by 3 bases and J by 4 bases, with 14 bases between them. Germline V gene sequence: CDR1 SGHDT, CDR2 YYEEEE. The chain's CDR3 is CASSSRNSEYEQYF. In DNA, the CDR3 is TGTGCCAGCAGCTCGAGAAACTCCGAATACGAGCAGTACTTC.

The J gene is TRBJ1-2, the V gene TRBV27, with unresolved D. The CDR3 runs to 13 residues. Trimming stripped 4 bases from V and 0 bases from J, with 6 bases between. Per the germline V gene, CDR1 is MNHEY and CDR2 is SMNVEV (reference sequence). The CDR3 loop is CASSWGANYGYTF. The CDR3 DNA reads TGTGCCAGCAGTTGGGGAGCTAACTATGGCTACACCTTC.

The V and J genes are TRBV4-1 and TRBJ1-1; a weak D match, TRBD1 (5 bases). The CDR3 spans 14 residues. Trimming took 1 base from V and 4 from J, leaving 10 bases between them. CDR1 is MGHRA, CDR2 YSYEKL, per germline. The CDR3 protein is CASSQGWGSTEAFF. The CDR3, as DNA: TGCGCCAGCAGCCAAGGCTGGGGGAGCACTGAAGCTTTCTTT.